Each of the 29 T cell receptor beta chains below was sequenced from the same sample in a study of memory CD4+ T cells and cytomegalovirus serostatus. Single viable CD3+CD4+CD8-CD45RO+ cells were sorted as the memory CD4+ T cells. The assay was immunoSEQ multiplex PCR, and TCRdb's table has in-frame clones only and misses some. The sample contains about 57,000 clones, around 80% of which appear only once. The source material was memory CD4+ T cells from blood. The origin of the receptors is an adult in good health and CMV-seronegative.

The chain carries TRBV19 and TRBJ2-7; 11 bases line up with TRBD2. The junction had 5 bases not matched to a gene; V was cut back by 4 bases and J by 3 bases. This CDR3 has 15 amino acids. From germline, CDR1 is LNHDA and CDR2 SQIVND (reference sequence). CDR3 region: CASSKGGTSGYEQYF. The CDR3 nucleotides read TGTGCCAGTAGTAAAGGGGGGACTAGCGGCTACGAGCAGTACTTC.

The chain uses TRBV2 and TRBJ2-3; D remains ambiguous. Germline V lookup: CDR1 SNHLY, CDR2 FYNNEI. The CDR3 covers 14 residues. Trimming cost V 8 bases and J 1 base, with 13 bases left between them. CDR3 residues: CASQLLTGTDTQYF. The CDR3 bases are TGTGCCAGCCAACTACTGACGGGCACAGATACGCAGTATTTT. The full variable domain, completed using reference TRBV2 and TRBJ2-3, is EPEVTQTPSHQVTQMGQEVILRCVPISNHLYFYWYRQILGQKVEFLVSFYNNEISEKSEIFDDQFSVERPDGSNFTLKIRSTKLEDSAMYFCASQLLTGTDTQYFGPGTRLTVL.

This clone was picked up a small number of times. This chain connects TRBV27 to TRBJ1-5; 7 bases map to TRBD1. After removal of 9 bases from V and 0 bases from J, the junction contained 5 bases not matched to a gene. The CDR3 runs 14 residues. CDR1 is MNHEY, CDR2 SMNVEV, per germline (reference sequence). CDR3 coding DNA: TGTGCCAGTTCACAGGGGTCTAGCAATCAGCCCCAGCATTTT. Residues: CASSQGSSNQPQHF.

The chain is built from TRBV23-1 and TRBJ2-7, with TRBD2 matching over 7 bases. TRBV23-1 is designated an ORF whose function remains uncertain. V lost 11 bases to trimming and J lost 2 bases; unmatched junction nucleotides: 18. This CDR3 has 16 residues. The CDR3 bases are TGCGCCCTGAAGGAGACCACGGTTGGGGGGGCCTACGAGCAGTACTTC. It specifies CALKETTVGGAYEQYF.

The CDR3 loop reads CASKLGNSGNTIYF. The CDR3 bases are TGTGCCAGCAAGTTGGGGAACTCTGGAAACACCATATATTTT. The chain recombines TRBV7-9 with TRBJ1-3; D remains unclear. CDR1 and CDR2 from the germline V gene are SEHNR and FQNEAQ (reference sequence). This CDR3 contains 14 residues. V was cut by 7 bases and J by 0 bases, with 10 bases left in between.

V gene TRBV7-2 combines with J gene TRBJ2-2; no clear D gene. From germline, CDR1 is SGHTA and CDR2 FQGNSA. The CDR3 is 14 amino acids. V lost 5 bases to trimming and J lost 4 bases, with 11 bases between them. CDR3 bases: TGTGCCAGCAGCGCTCTTGGGATCACCGGGGAGCTGTTTTTT. It codes for CASSALGITGELFF.

The V gene is TRBV7-9, the J gene TRBJ2-1; a possible D gene is TRBD2 (6 bases). The CDR3 length is 19 residues. Trimming cost V 8 bases and J 0 bases, with 26 bases left between them. Germline CDR1 is SEHNR and CDR2 is FQNEAQ (reference sequence). The CDR3 is CASEPPLGQRVYSYNEQFF. CDR3 coding DNA: TGTGCCAGCGAACCCCCCCTAGGCCAGCGGGTATACTCCTACAATGAGCAGTTCTTC.

The V call is TRBV5-6, the J call TRBJ1-5; perhaps TRBD1 as D (5 bases). From germline, CDR1 is SGHDT and CDR2 YYEEEE. There are 16 residues in the CDR3. Trimming pared 3 bases from V and 1 base from J, leaving 14 bases between. The CDR3 reads CASSWGGRGSNQPQHF. CDR3 nucleotide sequence: TGTGCCAGCAGCTGGGGGGGTAGGGGAAGCAATCAGCCCCAGCATTTT. The full variable domain, with the rest looked up from reference TRBV5-6 and TRBJ1-5, is DAGVTQSPTHLIKTRGQQVTLRCSPKSGHDTVSWYQQALGQGPQFIFQYYEEEERQRGNFPDRFSGHQFPNYSSELNVNALLLGDSALYLCASSWGGRGSNQPQHFGDGTRLSIL.

The rearrangement joins TRBV11-2 to TRBJ2-5; TRBD1 agrees at 8 bases. With 4 bases clipped from V and 1 base from J, the junction kept 5 bases outside the gene matches. CDR1 is SGHAT and CDR2 is FQNNGV in the germline V gene. The CDR3 spans 15 residues. The CDR3 here is CASSSRDRRQETQYF. In DNA form, the CDR3 reads TGTGCCAGCAGCTCCCGGGACAGGCGCCAAGAGACCCAGTACTTC.

This clone showed up just a few times. V and J are TRBV2 and TRBJ1-3; TRBD1 might be the D (5 bases). The germline CDR1 and CDR2 sequences are SNHLY and FYNNEI. The length of the CDR3 is 14 residues. The ends were cut back, 8 bases at V and 0 bases at J, with 11 bases in the middle. The chain's CDR3 is CASYDSHSGNTIYF. The CDR3 bases are TGTGCCAGCTACGACAGCCACTCTGGAAACACCATATATTTT.

This clone was detected a few times. V and J are TRBV19 and TRBJ2-3; D might be TRBD2 (5 bases). Germline V lookup: CDR1 LNHDA, CDR2 SQIVND (reference sequence). V lost 5 bases and J lost 4, with 13 bases in between. This CDR3 has 14 amino acids. The CDR3 nucleotides are TGTGCCAGTAGTCCAACGGGAACCCCAGATACGCAGTATTTT. Encoded protein: CASSPTGTPDTQYF.

The rearrangement joins TRBV5-1 to TRBJ1-5, with 9 bases matching TRBD1. Germline CDR1 SGHRS, CDR2 YFSETQ. The ends lost 0 bases at V and 5 bases at J; junction bases unmatched: 3. The CDR3 totals 15 residues. The CDR3 DNA follows: TGCGCCAGCAGCTTGGATGGGACAGGGTATCAGCCCCAGCATTTT. Amino acids: CASSLDGTGYQPQHF.

The chain links TRBV7-9 to TRBJ1-1; D is possibly TRBD1 (6 bases). This CDR3 is 15 amino acids long. The V gene's germline CDR1 is SEHNR and CDR2 FQNEAQ (reference sequence). With 1 base removed from V and 5 bases from J, the gap between germline ends came to 14 bases. The CDR3: CASSLERGRGTEAFF. CDR3 bases: TGTGCCAGCAGCTTAGAGCGGGGGCGTGGGACTGAAGCTTTCTTT.

V usage is TRBV7-2 and J usage is TRBJ2-7; 11 bases line up with TRBD1. This CDR3 has 15 amino acids. Germline V gene lookup returns CDR1 SGHTA and CDR2 FQGNSA. With 5 bases clipped from V and 0 bases from J, the junction kept 3 bases outside the gene matches. CDR3 DNA sequence: TGTGCCAGCAGCGCCGGGACAGGGGGCTCCTACGAGCAGTACTTC. This translates into CASSAGTGGSYEQYF.

This rearrangement joins TRBV6-1 to TRBJ2-7, with TRBD2 matching 13 bases. The CDR3 covers 15 residues. Trimming removed 4 bases from V and 4 bases from J; junction bases left unmatched: 4. Looked up from germline, CDR1 is MNHNS and CDR2 is SASEGT. CDR3 sequence reads: CASSGGLAGNYEQYF. DNA for the CDR3: TGTGCCAGCAGTGGGGGACTAGCGGGGAATTACGAGCAGTACTTC.

The chain has TRBV30 and TRBJ1-6; D perhaps matches TRBD1 (6 bases). The CDR3 is 12 residues long. In germline, CDR1 is GTSNPN, CDR2 SVGIG (reference sequence). With 4 bases removed from V and 7 bases from J, the gap between germline ends came to 8 bases. Written as DNA, the CDR3 is TGTGCCTGGACCAGGGGAAATTCACCCCTCCACTTT. This encodes CAWTRGNSPLHF.

The V and J genes are TRBV5-1 and TRBJ2-5; TRBD1 is a possible D gene (6 bases). This CDR3 region has 13 residues. Germline V gene sequence: CDR1 SGHRS, CDR2 YFSETQ. Trimming left V 7 bases short and J 5 bases short, with 15 bases between. CDR3 sequence: CASAQGRLETQYF. CDR3 DNA: TGCGCCAGCGCCCAGGGGCGTCTCGAGACCCAGTACTTC.

The chain employs TRBV9 and TRBJ1-3; tentative D call: TRBD1 (5 bases). The CDR3 has 14 amino acids. Germline lookup yields CDR1 SGDLS and CDR2 YYNGEE. Trimming pared 2 bases from V and 4 bases from J, leaving 10 bases between. CDR3 residues: CASSVGTVGNTIYF. CDR3 coding DNA: TGTGCCAGCAGCGTGGGGACGGTCGGAAACACCATATATTTT.

The CDR3 DNA reads as TGTGCCTGGGCCACCGGGACTTTCTCCTACGAGCAGTACTTC. Encoded protein: CAWATGTFSYEQYF. The genes are TRBV30 and TRBJ2-7; possible D gene TRBD2, 6 bases. Germline V gene data show CDR1 as GTSNPN and CDR2 as SVGIG (reference sequence). V shed 5 bases and J shed 0 bases, with 14 bases lying between them. The CDR3 is 14 amino acids.

About this clone: One junction end does not reproduce the germline sequence, and a read error may be involved. This chain connects TRBV28 to TRBJ2-7; TRBD1 aligns across 8 bases. The germline V gene encodes CDR1 MDHEN and CDR2 SYDVKM. The CDR3 consists of 14 residues. Written as DNA, the CDR3 is TGTGCCAGCAGTTTAGGGGGGACAGGACCTTTCTTTTTTTTC. It specifies CASSLGGTGPFFFF.

The rearrangement joins TRBV6-5 to TRBJ1-4; a possible D gene is TRBD1 (6 bases). There are 14 residues in the CDR3. Germline V gene sequence: CDR1 MNHEY, CDR2 SVGAGI. Trimming took 6 bases from V and 3 from J, leaving 11 bases between them. The CDR3 is CASRLRQANEKLFF. CDR3 coding DNA: TGTGCCAGCAGGCTCCGACAGGCTAATGAAAAACTGTTTTTT.

This clone was seen just once. The chain employs TRBV30 and TRBJ2-7; TRBD1 matches at 12 bases. The CDR3 totals 14 residues. Per germline, CDR1 GTSNPN and CDR2 SVGIG (reference sequence). J gave up 7 bases and V 2 bases, and 6 bases lay outside the gene matches. As DNA, the CDR3 is TGTGCCTGGAGTCGGGACAGGGGGCTTGGAGAGCAGTACTTC. It translates to CAWSRDRGLGEQYF.

The chain combines TRBV14 with TRBJ1-5; no definite D call. The CDR3 extends over 11 amino acids. The germline V gene has CDR1 SGHDN and CDR2 FVKESK. Trimming pared 10 bases from V and 4 bases from J, leaving 8 bases between. The CDR3 reads CAIYLNQPQHF. The CDR3 DNA sequence: TGTGCCATCTACCTTAATCAGCCCCAGCATTTT. Supplemented by reference TRBV14 and TRBJ1-5, the full variable domain reads EAGVTQFPSHSVIEKGQTVTLRCDPISGHDNLYWYRRVMGKEIKFLLHFVKESKQDESGMPNNRFLAERTGGTYSTLKVQPAELEDSGVYFCAIYLNQPQHFGDGTRLSIL.

This chain uses TRBV12-2 with TRBJ2-6; the D segment call TRBD1 is taken from the table without a DNA check. TRBV12-2 is a listed pseudogene. This CDR3 has 19 residues. CDR3 sequence reads: CASRSRTLQGRSGANVLTF. The CDR3 bases are TGTGCAAGTCGCTCCCGCACTCTACAGGGGAGATCCGGGGCCAACGTCCTGACTTTC.

The J gene is TRBJ2-7, the V gene TRBV14; D is ambiguous. The CDR3 spans 13 residues. Germline values: CDR1 SGHDN, CDR2 FVKESK. Deletions cut 4 bases from V and 2 bases from J, with 9 bases between. CDR3 sequence: CASSLGSPYEQYF. The DNA for the CDR3 is TGTGCCAGCAGCCTGGGGTCCCCCTACGAGCAGTACTTC. The full variable domain, rest sourced from reference TRBV14 and TRBJ2-7, is EAGVTQFPSHSVIEKGQTVTLRCDPISGHDNLYWYRRVMGKEIKFLLHFVKESKQDESGMPNNRFLAERTGGTYSTLKVQPAELEDSGVYFCASSLGSPYEQYFGPGTRLTVT.

This clone was observed a few times. The chain carries TRBV15 and TRBJ1-1; possible D gene TRBD1, 5 bases. Deletions cut 5 bases from V and 5 bases from J, with 15 bases between. The CDR3 runs 14 residues. Per germline, CDR1 LNHNV and CDR2 YYDKDF (reference sequence). CDR3 in DNA: TGTGCCACCAGCGGAACAGGCCCCAGGACTGAAGCTTTCTTT. Protein product: CATSGTGPRTEAFF.

The V and J genes are TRBV6-1 and TRBJ1-2, with D perhaps TRBD1 (6 bases). The germline V gene encodes CDR1 MNHNS and CDR2 SASEGT. V dropped 6 bases and J dropped 2 bases, with 13 bases sitting between them. CDR3 length: 14 residues. CDR3 loop: CASREGGANYGYTF. Here the CDR3 DNA reads TGTGCCAGCAGGGAGGGGGGGGCAAACTATGGCTACACCTTC.

In this sample, this clone turned up a few times. The genes are TRBV12-5 and TRBJ1-3, with D uncertain. Trimming stripped 2 bases from V and 3 bases from J, with 8 bases between. Germline CDR1 LGHNT, CDR2 FRNRAP. The CDR3 is made up of 14 amino acids. Written as DNA, the CDR3 is TGTGCTAGTGGTTTGTCTAACCTTGGAAACACCATATATTTT. Encoded protein: CASGLSNLGNTIYF.

The chain uses TRBV18 and TRBJ1-1; D is undetermined. CDR1 and CDR2 (germline): KGHSH, LQKENI. The CDR3 loop spans 20 amino acids. The V end lost 2 bases, the J end lost 3 bases, and 28 bases lay between the germline ends. This CDR3 is CASSPRAHEESAPWDTEAFF. DNA of the CDR3: TGTGCCAGCTCACCAAGGGCTCATGAGGAGTCAGCTCCGTGGGACACTGAAGCTTTCTTT.